This T cell receptor (beta chain) was retrieved from a study of T cells in tumors after PD-1 blockade. Study information: During anti-PD-1 treatment, some patients continued daily vismodegib 150 mg.

The CDR3 contains 12 residues. V was shortened by 0 bases and J by 5 bases, with 2 bases between the two germline ends. Germline V CDR1 and CDR2: WNHNN, SYGVQD (reference sequence). Method: immunoSEQ multiplex PCR; TCRdb's copy keeps in-frame clones and lacks some. The table lists 50,000 or so clones, more than 70% of them singletons. This clone appeared once. V gene TRBV10-1 combines with J gene TRBJ2-1; D gene uncertain. Material: PBMCs, obtained before anti-PD-1 treatment. The sequence was collected from a human donor with basal cell carcinoma. The chain's CDR3 is CASSESNNEQFF. CDR3 nucleotide sequence: TGCGCCAGCAGTGAGTCGAACAATGAGCAGTTCTTC.